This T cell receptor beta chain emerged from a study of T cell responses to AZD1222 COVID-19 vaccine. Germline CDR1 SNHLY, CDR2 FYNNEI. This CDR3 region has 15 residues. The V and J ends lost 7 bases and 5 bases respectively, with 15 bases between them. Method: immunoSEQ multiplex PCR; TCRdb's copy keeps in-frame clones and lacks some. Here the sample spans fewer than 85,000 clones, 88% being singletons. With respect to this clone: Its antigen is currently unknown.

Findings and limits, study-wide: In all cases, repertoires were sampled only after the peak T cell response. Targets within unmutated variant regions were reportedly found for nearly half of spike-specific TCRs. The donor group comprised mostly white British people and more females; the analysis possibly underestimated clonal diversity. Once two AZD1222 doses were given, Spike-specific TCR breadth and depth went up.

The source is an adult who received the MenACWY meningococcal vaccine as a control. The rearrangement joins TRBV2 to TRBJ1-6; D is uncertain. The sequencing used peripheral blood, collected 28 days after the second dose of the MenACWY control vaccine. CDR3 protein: CASTEWASDNSPLHF. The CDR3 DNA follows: TGTGCCAGCACCGAGTGGGCATCGGATAATTCACCCCTCCACTTT. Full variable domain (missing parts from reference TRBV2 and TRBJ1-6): EPEVTQTPSHQVTQMGQEVILRCVPISNHLYFYWYRQILGQKVEFLVSFYNNEISEKSEIFDDQFSVERPDGSNFTLKIRSTKLEDSAMYFCASTEWASDNSPLHFGNGTRLTVT.